A single sample gave rise to the 26 T cell receptor beta chains below, sequenced in a study of cytomegalovirus exposure and HLA in healthy donors. The PCR was carried out with 60 Vbeta primers and 13 Jbeta primers. Generated by immunoSEQ multiplex PCR, the TCRdb table keeps only in-frame clones and is missing some. Of approximately 100,000 clones detected, 76% appear once; the ten largest clones hold 10%. The sample comprised PBMCs. Receptor source: a woman aged 18-35 years in good health and CMV-seropositive.

CDR3 coding DNA: TGTGCCATCAGTGTGGTTCTTGGGACAGGGACCCTCTCCTATAATTCACCCCTCCACTTT. Amino acids: CAISVVLGTGTLSYNSPLHF. The chain has TRBV10-3 and TRBJ1-6, with TRBD1 matching 9 bases. The CDR3 contains 20 residues. Unmatched junction bases numbered 13, after V lost 4 bases and J lost 0 bases. Germline assignment: CDR1 ENHRY and CDR2 SYGVKD.

V gene TRBV6-6 combines with J gene TRBJ2-3; D call uncertain. CDR3 length: 13 residues. The V gene lost 2 bases and the J gene lost 3 bases, with 6 bases spanning the gap. CDR1 is MNHNY, CDR2 SVGAGI, per germline (reference sequence). DNA of the CDR3: TGTGCCAGCAGTTACACTATTACAGATACGCAGTATTTT. Its translation: CASSYTITDTQYF.

The chain combines TRBV5-1 with TRBJ2-3, with TRBD1 matching over 10 bases. The CDR3 is 17 amino acids. V was pared by 4 bases and J by 4 bases, with 12 bases of the junction left unmatched. Germline CDR1 SGHRS, CDR2 YFSETQ. The chain's CDR3 is CASSLPPGQGSSDTQYF. In nucleotides, the CDR3 is TGCGCCAGCAGCCTACCTCCGGGACAGGGGTCCTCAGATACGCAGTATTTT.

Only a few counts were recorded for this clone. V is TRBV2 and J is TRBJ2-1; D may be TRBD1 (5 bases). The V end was cut by 11 bases, the J end by 6 bases, with 20 bases between. The CDR3 spans 14 residues. Looked up from germline, CDR1 is SNHLY and CDR2 is FYNNEI. The CDR3 DNA sequence: TGTGCCGGGGCTTTTGCAGGGCTTGCCAATGAGCAGTTCTTC. Translated, it gives CAGAFAGLANEQFF.

This clone appeared a few times. The chain couples TRBV5-1 to TRBJ2-7, with 8 positions matching TRBD2. CDR3 length: 15 residues. Germline V CDR1 and CDR2: SGHRS, YFSETQ. The V gene end was trimmed by 0 bases and the J gene end by 0 bases; junction bases not matched to a gene: 2. The CDR3 loop reads CASSLVAGPSYEQYF. The CDR3 DNA reads as TGCGCCAGCAGCTTGGTAGCGGGGCCCTCCTACGAGCAGTACTTC.

The V call is TRBV10-3, the J call TRBJ1-5; possible D gene TRBD1, 5 bases. The CDR3 extends over 13 amino acids. Germline values: CDR1 ENHRY, CDR2 SYGVKD. Trimming took 2 bases from V and 9 from J, leaving 11 bases between them. CDR3: CAISEMGGLPQHF. The DNA for the CDR3 is TGTGCCATCAGTGAGATGGGGGGTCTGCCCCAGCATTTT.

The chain employs TRBV29-1 and TRBJ2-2; D is uncertain. The germline V and J ends were trimmed by 6 bases and 1 base, with 9 bases remaining between them. CDR1 SQVTM and CDR2 ANQGSEA come from the germline V gene. The CDR3 contains 13 residues. The CDR3 protein is CSVADWNTGELFF. DNA of the CDR3: TGCAGCGTCGCTGACTGGAACACCGGGGAGCTGTTTTTT.

This clone was recorded a few times. J is TRBJ1-1 and V is TRBV19, with 7 bases matching TRBD1. Germline CDR1 is LNHDA and CDR2 is SQIVND (reference sequence). J gave up 6 bases and V 3 bases, and 1 base lay outside the gene matches. CDR3 size: 12 residues. This CDR3 reads CASSIRGAEAFF. The CDR3 DNA is TGTGCCAGTAGTATCAGGGGGGCTGAAGCTTTCTTT.

This clone was detected once. The chain combines TRBV4-1 with TRBJ2-3, with 13 nucleotides matching TRBD2. This CDR3 comprises 20 residues. Unmatched junction bases numbered 19, after V lost 4 bases and J lost 6 bases. Germline V gene lookup returns CDR1 MGHRA and CDR2 YSYEKL. DNA for the CDR3: TGCGCCAGCAGCCCGCGACCGGGACTAGCGGGAATCGGGGATGAGGATACGCAGTATTTT. Protein sequence: CASSPRPGLAGIGDEDTQYF.

This chain connects TRBV7-8 to TRBJ2-7; possible D gene TRBD1, 6 bases. This CDR3 contains 16 residues. The V and J ends lost 0 bases and 0 bases respectively, with 12 bases between them. From germline, CDR1 is SGHVS and CDR2 FQNEAQ. This CDR3 is CASSLAVEQGSYEQYF. CDR3 nucleotide sequence: TGTGCCAGCAGCTTAGCGGTCGAACAGGGCTCCTACGAGCAGTACTTC.

The genes are TRBV29-1 and TRBJ1-2; 10 nucleotides line up with TRBD1. The CDR3 contains 14 residues. Germline CDR1 and CDR2: SQVTM and ANQGSEA. V dropped 7 bases and J dropped 4; count of bases not matched to a gene: 9. The DNA of the CDR3 is TGCAGCGCGATAACCGGGACAGGGGTCTATGGCTACACCTTC. It encodes CSAITGTGVYGYTF.

The chain links TRBV10-3 to TRBJ2-1; D not certain. The V end lost 6 bases, the J end lost 6 bases, and 6 bases lay between the germline ends. This CDR3 comprises 11 residues. CDR1 is ENHRY, CDR2 SYGVKD, per germline. The CDR3 DNA reads TGTGCCATCAGCCCCAGCAATGAGCAGTTCTTC. Its translation is CAISPSNEQFF.

This chain joins TRBV28 and TRBJ2-7; D is uncertain. This CDR3 contains 11 residues. V lost 4 bases to trimming and J lost 7 bases, with 8 bases between them. From germline, CDR1 is MDHEN and CDR2 SYDVKM. The CDR3 reads CASSSRPEQYF. DNA for the CDR3: TGTGCCAGCAGTTCCAGGCCTGAGCAGTACTTC. The full variable domain, rest sourced from reference TRBV28 and TRBJ2-7, is DVKVTQSSRYLVKRTGEKVFLECVQDMDHENMFWYRQDPGLGLRLIYFSYDVKMKEKGDIPEGYSVSREKKERFSLILESASTNQTSMYLCASSSRPEQYFGPGTRLTVT.

The chain combines TRBV27 with TRBJ2-3; 10 nucleotides match TRBD2. The germline V gene has CDR1 MNHEY and CDR2 SMNVEV (reference sequence). The trim removed 7 bases at V and 6 bases at J, leaving 10 bases unmatched. This CDR3 is built from 15 residues. CDR3 loop: CASNPSGRARDTQYF. The CDR3, as DNA: TGTGCCAGCAACCCTAGCGGGAGAGCGAGGGATACGCAGTATTTT.

V and J are TRBV5-1 and TRBJ2-7, with D maybe TRBD1 (6 bases). Germline values: CDR1 SGHRS, CDR2 YFSETQ. Between the trimmed V and J ends, which lost 0 bases and 2 bases, there was a span of 12 bases. The CDR3 length is 15 residues. Here the CDR3 reads CASSLDGRDTYEQYF. The CDR3 DNA reads TGCGCCAGCAGCTTGGACGGCAGGGACACCTACGAGCAGTACTTC.

This clone has more than one count but fewer than ten. DNA for the CDR3: TGTGCCAGCAGAAGAGACAAACCAACTAATGAAAAACTGTTTTTT. Protein sequence: CASRRDKPTNEKLFF. V and J are TRBV6-5 and TRBJ1-4; D remains ambiguous. The CDR3 spans 15 residues. V was pared by 6 bases and J by 0 bases, with 11 bases between. Germline V gives CDR1 MNHEY, CDR2 SVGAGI.

The chain combines TRBV19 with TRBJ2-3, with D unresolved. The CDR3 has 13 residues. CDR1 and CDR2 from the germline V gene are LNHDA and SQIVND (reference sequence). Trimming removed 5 bases from V and 2 bases from J, with 8 bases in between. The CDR3 DNA reads as TGTGCCAGTAGTTACACATCCACAGATACGCAGTATTTT. This sequence encodes CASSYTSTDTQYF.

The rearrangement joins TRBV29-1 to TRBJ2-7, with D hard to call. The germline V gene encodes CDR1 SQVTM and CDR2 ANQGSEA. The length of the CDR3 is 12 residues. Trimming took off 3 bases at V and 3 bases at J, with 9 bases between the two ends. This CDR3 reads CSVEVGRYEQYF. Written as DNA, the CDR3 is TGCAGCGTTGAGGTGGGCCGCTACGAGCAGTACTTC.

This chain uses TRBV13 with TRBJ1-5; D gene unclear. V lost 0 bases, J lost 7 bases, and 19 bases lay in between. Germline CDR1 and CDR2: PRHDT and FYEKMQ (reference sequence). The CDR3 sequence is 17 residues long. The CDR3 nucleotides read TGTGCCAGCAGCTTAGGCCTCGGGGATAGAGCCGGACAGCCCCAGCATTTT. Its protein is CASSLGLGDRAGQPQHF.

This clone was observed a few times. This chain links TRBV10-1 with TRBJ2-2; D gene ambiguous. The germline V and J ends were trimmed by 2 bases and 5 bases, with 6 bases remaining between them. Germline loops: CDR1 WNHNN, CDR2 SYGVQD (reference sequence). This CDR3 region has 13 residues. CDR3 loop: CASSEDGTGELFF. CDR3 coding DNA: TGCGCCAGCAGTGAGGACGGGACCGGGGAGCTGTTTTTT.

The rearrangement joins TRBV14 to TRBJ1-3; D call uncertain. CDR1 and CDR2 (germline): SGHDN, FVKESK. CDR3 length: 15 residues. The V end lost 1 base, the J end lost 0 bases, and 7 bases lay between the germline ends. The DNA for the CDR3 is TGTGCCAGCAGCCAAGTGTACAGCTCTGGAAACACCATATATTTT. Amino acids: CASSQVYSSGNTIYF. The variable domain in full, with the rest retrieved from reference TRBV14 and TRBJ1-3, is EAGVTQFPSHSVIEKGQTVTLRCDPISGHDNLYWYRRVMGKEIKFLLHFVKESKQDESGMPNNRFLAERTGGTYSTLKVQPAELEDSGVYFCASSQVYSSGNTIYFGEGSWLTVV.

This chain links TRBV6-6 with TRBJ1-1; D gene ambiguous. The CDR3 has 15 residues. Germline CDR1 and CDR2: MNHNY and SVGAGI (reference sequence). V was cut by 4 bases and J by 1 base, with 13 bases left in between. CDR3 in amino acids: CASSSPGWGNTEAFF. The CDR3 DNA reads as TGTGCCAGCAGTTCCCCGGGGTGGGGGAACACTGAAGCTTTCTTT.

This clone was observed a single time. The chain couples TRBV7-3 to TRBJ1-1; D not resolved. V lost 3 bases and J lost 1, with 6 bases in between. CDR1 is SGHTA and CDR2 is FQGTGA in the germline V gene. There are 13 residues in the CDR3. The CDR3 loop reads CASSFTGNTEAFF. DNA of the CDR3: TGTGCCAGCAGCTTTACCGGGAACACTGAAGCTTTCTTT.

The rearrangement joins TRBV30 to TRBJ2-1; no clear D. This CDR3 region has 16 residues. V lost 0 bases and J 0 bases, leaving 12 bases between the germline ends. The germline CDR1 and CDR2 sequences are GTSNPN and SVGIG (reference sequence). The CDR3 DNA follows: TGTGCCTGGAGTGTAACTACACATAGCTCCTACAATGAGCAGTTCTTC. Protein: CAWSVTTHSSYNEQFF.

This chain joins TRBV4-1 and TRBJ2-5; a weak D match, TRBD1 (6 bases). Germline CDR1 MGHRA, CDR2 YSYEKL. The ends were cut back, 2 bases at V and 5 bases at J, with 15 bases in the middle. The CDR3 contains 15 residues. CDR3 bases: TGCGCCAGCAGCCAAAGGGTGGGGGCCAGGGAGACCCAGTACTTC. It specifies CASSQRVGARETQYF.

The chain has TRBV19 and TRBJ2-7, with 7 bases that match TRBD1. The junction had 5 bases not matched to a gene; V was cut back by 8 bases and J by 1 base. The V gene's germline CDR1 is LNHDA and CDR2 SQIVND (reference sequence). The CDR3 is 13 residues long. The CDR3: CASGPGQSYEQYF. The CDR3 DNA reads as TGTGCCAGTGGGCCGGGACAGTCCTACGAGCAGTACTTC.